This entry lists 22 T cell receptor beta chains sequenced from one sample in a study of blood T cell repertoires in COVID-19 (dated by TCRdb to 2020 to 2022). Preparation of the library involved the immunoSEQ multiplex PCR assay. The immuneACCESS repertoire file appears here via TCRdb, limited to in-frame rearrangements. These files lack a portion of the clones; in checked studies, under half of the deficit traces to unresolved V genes, and the cause of the others is not known. Counted in this sample were almost 55,000 clones; approximately 90% of them appeared once. Approximately 27% of the sample lies in the top ten. The sequenced sample was peripheral blood. These receptors all stem from a human donor in a cohort sampled during active COVID-19.

This clone has a handful of counts. V is TRBV5-4 and J is TRBJ2-3, with D perhaps matching TRBD2 (7 bases). Germline V gene data show CDR1 as SGHNT and CDR2 as YYREEE (reference sequence). The CDR3 has 15 residues. The V end was cut by 5 bases, the J end by 11 bases, with 24 bases between. CDR3 loop: CASSSKTGGPAVQYF. As DNA, the CDR3 is TGTGCCAGCAGTTCTAAAACGGGGGGCCCTGCGGTGCAGTATTTT.

V gene TRBV6-5 combines with J gene TRBJ2-3; 13 nucleotides agree with TRBD2. V was clipped by 7 bases and J by 2 bases; unmatched bases: 3. This CDR3 is 15 amino acids long. The germline gives CDR1 MNHEY, CDR2 SVGAGI. The CDR3, as DNA: TGTGCCAGCAAGGGACTAGCGGGAACCACAGATACGCAGTATTTT. Its protein is CASKGLAGTTDTQYF.

This sequence joins TRBV27 and TRBJ2-2, with 7 bases fitting TRBD1. The CDR3 spans 17 residues. Germline V CDR1 and CDR2: MNHEY, SMNVEV (reference sequence). The ends lost 6 bases at V and 4 bases at J; junction bases unmatched: 14. The CDR3 loop reads CASSLLAPGQSTGELFF. The CDR3 bases are TGTGCCAGCAGCCTACTCGCTCCGGGACAGAGCACCGGGGAGCTGTTTTTT.

V usage is TRBV5-6 and J usage is TRBJ2-7; no clear D gene. The CDR3 runs to 15 residues. The V end lost 1 base, the J end lost 5 bases, and 16 bases lay between the germline ends. Germline V gives CDR1 SGHDT, CDR2 YYEEEE. The CDR3 region has the DNA TGTGCCAGCAGCTTGATTTGGGCAGATCGCCACGAGCAGTACTTC. Residues: CASSLIWADRHEQYF.

This chain uses TRBV18 with TRBJ1-3; D possibly corresponds to TRBD1 (5 bases). This CDR3 region has 15 residues. Germline values: CDR1 KGHSH, CDR2 LQKENI. The V end lost 3 bases, the J end lost 9 bases, and 18 bases lay between the germline ends. As DNA, the CDR3 is TGTGCCAGCTCACCGGACACAATTCTCAACCCCACCATATATTTT. Translation gives CASSPDTILNPTIYF. The whole variable domain, remainder taken from reference TRBV18 and TRBJ1-3, is NAGVMQNPRHLVRRRGQEARLRCSPMKGHSHVYWYRQLPEEGLKFMVYLQKENIIDESGMPKERFSAEFPKEGPSILRIQQVVRGDSAAYFCASSPDTILNPTIYFGEGSWLTVV.

The V and J genes are TRBV12-3 or TRBV12-4 and TRBJ2-5; unclear D gene. The CDR3 runs to 13 residues. With 3 bases removed from V and 3 bases from J, the gap between germline ends came to 8 bases. The CDR3 is CASSFNRKETQYF. CDR3 DNA: TGTGCCAGCAGTTTTAACAGAAAAGAGACCCAGTACTTC.

The chain combines TRBV4-2 with TRBJ2-1, with 9 bases that match TRBD2. Germline trimming cut 0 bases from V and 0 bases from J; bases unmatched to any gene: 12. CDR3 length equals 20 residues. Germline CDR1 is LGHNA and CDR2 is YNFKEQ. CDR3 coding DNA: TGTGCCAGCAGCCAAGAACCAACCAGCGGGGGGCCCCTCTCCTACAATGAGCAGTTCTTC. It encodes CASSQEPTSGGPLSYNEQFF.

The V gene is TRBV4-2, the J gene TRBJ2-3, with 9 bases matching TRBD2. The germline CDR1 and CDR2 sequences are LGHNA and YNFKEQ. The CDR3 sequence is 17 residues long. Trimming removed 7 bases from V and 0 bases from J; junction bases left unmatched: 11. The CDR3 DNA sequence: TGTGCCAGCACCCTGTCCCTAGCGGGAACTAGCACAGATACGCAGTATTTT. It yields the protein CASTLSLAGTSTDTQYF.

The CDR3 reads CASSLLLRQGYTGELFF. CDR3 in DNA: TGTGCCAGCAGCCTACTGTTGAGACAGGGGTACACCGGGGAGCTGTTTTTT. The V call is TRBV5-5, the J call TRBJ2-2; TRBD1 agrees at 8 bases. Germline assignment: CDR1 SGHKS and CDR2 YYEKEE (reference sequence). The J segment lost 3 bases and the V segment lost 4 bases, leaving 11 bases of the junction unmatched. The CDR3 is 17 amino acids. Together with reference TRBV5-5 and TRBJ2-2, the CDR3 gives the full variable domain: DAGVTQSPTHLIKTRGQQVTLRCSPISGHKSVSWYQQVLGQGPQFIFQYYEKEERGRGNFPDRFSARQFPNYSSELNVNALLLGDSALYLCASSLLLRQGYTGELFFGEGSRLTVL.

The J gene is TRBJ2-4, the V gene TRBV4-1; D may be TRBD2 (6 bases). CDR3 length: 19 residues. Germline CDR1 reads MGHRA; CDR2 reads YSYEKL. The V gene lost 1 base and the J gene lost 0 bases, with 19 bases spanning the gap. CDR3 loop: CASSQGAGKVLGAKNIQYF. DNA of the CDR3: TGCGCCAGCAGCCAAGGGGCGGGGAAAGTCCTAGGAGCCAAAAACATTCAGTACTTC.

This clone was detected only once. The chain is built from TRBV27 and TRBJ1-5, with D tentatively TRBD1 (6 bases). Looked up from germline, CDR1 is MNHEY and CDR2 is SMNVEV (reference sequence). This CDR3 has 14 residues. V dropped 4 bases and J dropped 6 bases, with 13 bases sitting between them. In nucleotides, the CDR3 is TGTGCCAGCAGTTCCACAGGGTTGGGTCAGCCCCAGCATTTT. Translating it yields CASSSTGLGQPQHF.

This rearrangement joins TRBV27 to TRBJ2-1; D is ambiguous. Germline V gives CDR1 MNHEY, CDR2 SMNVEV (reference sequence). The CDR3 runs to 14 residues. Trimming removed 4 bases at V and 2 bases at J, with 9 bases between. DNA of the CDR3: TGTGCCAGCAGTTCCACTACGACCTACAATGAGCAGTTCTTC. It specifies CASSSTTTYNEQFF.

This clone was counted many times. The V call is TRBV2, the J call TRBJ1-5, with D uncertain. The CDR3 is made up of 16 amino acids. Trimming stripped 0 bases from V and 3 bases from J, with 12 bases between. The germline V gene has CDR1 SNHLY and CDR2 FYNNEI. CDR3: CASSEAEAALNQPQHF. In nucleotides, the CDR3 is TGTGCCAGCAGTGAAGCGGAGGCAGCTCTCAATCAGCCCCAGCATTTT.

The genes are TRBV7-2 and TRBJ2-7, with a tentative D call TRBD2 (7 bases). The CDR3 runs to 14 residues. Germline CDR1 and CDR2: SGHTA and FQGNSA. The germline V and J ends were trimmed by 3 bases and 6 bases, with 15 bases remaining between them. CDR3 nucleotide sequence: TGTGCCAGCAGCTTTAGGGGGAGGGCCGCCGAGCAGTACTTC. It codes for CASSFRGRAAEQYF.

The chain employs TRBV7-7 and TRBJ1-2, with 8 nucleotides matching TRBD1. The V and J ends lost 2 bases and 8 bases, in that order; junction bases with no gene match: 13. Germline CDR1 and CDR2: SSHAT and FNYEAQ (reference sequence). CDR3 length: 16 amino acids. The CDR3 nucleotides are TGTGCCAGCAGCTTAACCCCCCAGGGGGCTGAATGGGGCTACACCTTC. This translates into CASSLTPQGAEWGYTF.

The gene calls are TRBV30 and TRBJ2-1; D is unresolved. The germline gives CDR1 GTSNPN, CDR2 SVGIG (reference sequence). V gave up 5 bases and J gave up 6 bases, with 23 bases separating them. This CDR3 is 16 amino acids long. CDR3 nucleotides: TGTGCCTGGGGCCCCCTTTTTCAACAATATGCCAATGAGCAGTTCTTC. This encodes CAWGPLFQQYANEQFF.

This chain uses TRBV29-1 with TRBJ1-6; 8 nucleotides line up with TRBD1. The CDR3 has 13 residues. Germline CDR1 SQVTM, CDR2 ANQGSEA. The V segment lost 4 bases and the J segment 10 bases; nucleotides outside the gene matches: 6. CDR3 coding DNA: TGCAGCGTTGGACAGGGGCCAGGGTCACCCCTCCACTTT. Translated, it gives CSVGQGPGSPLHF.

The gene calls are TRBV3-1 (or the pseudogene TRBV3-2) and TRBJ1-3; D remains unclear. The V end was cut by 1 base, the J end by 0 bases, with 10 bases between. This CDR3 has 16 residues. Germline-derived CDR1 and CDR2 are LGHDT and YNNKEL (reference sequence). In DNA, the CDR3 is TGTGCCAGCAGCCAAGTTTCCAGGCTCTCTGGAAACACCATATATTTT. The encoded protein is CASSQVSRLSGNTIYF.

This chain uses TRBV19 with TRBJ1-1, with D uncertain. The germline CDR1 and CDR2 sequences are LNHDA and SQIVND (reference sequence). CDR3 size: 14 residues. Trimming pared 6 bases from V and 4 bases from J, leaving 15 bases between. CDR3 nucleotide sequence: TGTGCCAGTAGCGACACAGATACGACCACTGAAGCTTTCTTT. Its translation: CASSDTDTTTEAFF.

This sequence joins TRBV28 and TRBJ2-2, with 11 bases that match TRBD2. In germline, CDR1 is MDHEN, CDR2 SYDVKM. This CDR3 comprises 15 residues. V shed 6 bases and J 5 bases; nucleotides not matched to a gene: 5. The CDR3 DNA reads TGTGCCAGCAGACGACTAGCGGGAATTACCGGGGAGCTGTTTTTT. It codes for CASRRLAGITGELFF.

This clone was observed a single time. V and J are TRBV7-2 and TRBJ1-3; D perhaps matches TRBD1 (6 bases). V was trimmed by 6 bases and J by 0 bases, leaving 9 bases between them. The V gene's germline CDR1 is SGHTA and CDR2 FQGNSA. CDR3 length: 14 residues. CDR3 sequence (DNA): TGTGCCAGCAGATTACAGGGCTCTGGAAACACCATATATTTT. It encodes CASRLQGSGNTIYF.

The CDR3 here is CASRVQGSGANVLTF. CDR3 DNA: TGTGCCAGCCGCGTACAGGGCTCTGGGGCCAACGTCCTGACTTTC. The chain employs TRBV27 and TRBJ2-6; TRBD1 might be the D (6 bases). The CDR3 sequence is 15 residues long. CDR1 is MNHEY, CDR2 SMNVEV, per germline (reference sequence). The germline V and J ends were trimmed by 8 bases and 0 bases, with 11 bases remaining between them.